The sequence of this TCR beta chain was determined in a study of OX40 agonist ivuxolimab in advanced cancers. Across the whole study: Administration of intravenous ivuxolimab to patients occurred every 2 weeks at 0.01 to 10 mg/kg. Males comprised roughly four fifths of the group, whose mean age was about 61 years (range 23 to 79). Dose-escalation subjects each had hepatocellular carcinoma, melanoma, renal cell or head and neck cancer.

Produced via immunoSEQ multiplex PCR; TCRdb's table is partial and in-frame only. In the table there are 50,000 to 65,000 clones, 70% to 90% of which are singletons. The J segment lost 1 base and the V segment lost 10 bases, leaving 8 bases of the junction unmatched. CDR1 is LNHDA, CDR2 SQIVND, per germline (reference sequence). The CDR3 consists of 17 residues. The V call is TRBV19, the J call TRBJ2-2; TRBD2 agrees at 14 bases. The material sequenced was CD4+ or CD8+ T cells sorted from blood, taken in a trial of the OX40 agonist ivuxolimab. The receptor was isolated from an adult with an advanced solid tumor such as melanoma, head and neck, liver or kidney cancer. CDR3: CATQGLAGVLNTGELFF. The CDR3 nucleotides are TGTGCCACCCAGGGACTAGCGGGAGTCCTGAACACCGGGGAGCTGTTTTTT.